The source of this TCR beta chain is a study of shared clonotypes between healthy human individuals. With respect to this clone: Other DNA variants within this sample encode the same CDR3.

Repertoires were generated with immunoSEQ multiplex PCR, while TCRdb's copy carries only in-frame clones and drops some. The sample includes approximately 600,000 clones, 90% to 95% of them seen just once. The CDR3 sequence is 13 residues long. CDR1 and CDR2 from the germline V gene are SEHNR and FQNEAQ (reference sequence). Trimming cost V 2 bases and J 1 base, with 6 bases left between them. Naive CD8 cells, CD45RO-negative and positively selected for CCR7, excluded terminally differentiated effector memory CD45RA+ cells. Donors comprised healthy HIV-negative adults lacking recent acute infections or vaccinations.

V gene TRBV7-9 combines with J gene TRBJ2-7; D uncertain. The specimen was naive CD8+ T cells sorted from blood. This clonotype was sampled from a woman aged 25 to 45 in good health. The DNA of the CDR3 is TGTGCCAGCAGCTTAACCGAGTCCTACGAGCAGTACTTC. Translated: CASSLTESYEQYF.